This T cell receptor (beta chain) derives from a study of tumor-infiltrating lymphocytes in oesophageal squamous cell carcinoma. This clonotype was observed many times. A clone one base away is much larger, so this may be a read error. TCRdb itself ran the PCR reads through MiXCR, one entry per CDR3 protein. The sample has roughly 18,000 distinct CDR3 sequences, roughly two fifths seen once; the top ten hold roughly 26%. The CDR3 has 9 residues. Trimming left V 9 bases short and J 11 bases short, with 10 bases between. Germline CDR1 SEHNR, CDR2 FQNEAQ (reference sequence). The chain recombines TRBV7-9 with TRBJ2-5, with a tentative D call TRBD2 (6 bases). The sequence was collected from a male donor with esophageal squamous cell carcinoma. The sequenced sample consisted of esophageal tumor tissue. The CDR3 loop reads CASEREQYF. The CDR3 bases are TGTGCCAGTGAACGGGAGCAGTACTTC.